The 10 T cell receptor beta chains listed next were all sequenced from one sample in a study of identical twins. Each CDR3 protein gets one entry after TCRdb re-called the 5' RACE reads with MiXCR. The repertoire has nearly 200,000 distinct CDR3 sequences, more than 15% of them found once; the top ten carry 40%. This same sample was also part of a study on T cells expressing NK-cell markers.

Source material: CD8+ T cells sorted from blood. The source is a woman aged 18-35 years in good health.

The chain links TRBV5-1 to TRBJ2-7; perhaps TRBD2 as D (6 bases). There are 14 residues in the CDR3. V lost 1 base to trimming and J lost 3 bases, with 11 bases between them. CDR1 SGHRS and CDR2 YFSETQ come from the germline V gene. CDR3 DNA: TGCGCCAGCAGCTTGCGCGGGGTGAACTACGAGCAGTACTTC. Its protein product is CASSLRGVNYEQYF. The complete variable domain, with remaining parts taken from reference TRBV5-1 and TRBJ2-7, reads KAGVTQTPRYLIKTRGQQVTLSCSPISGHRSVSWYQQTPGQGLQFLFEYFSETQRNKGNFPGRFSGRQFSNSRSEMNVSTLELGDSALYLCASSLRGVNYEQYFGPGTRLTVT.

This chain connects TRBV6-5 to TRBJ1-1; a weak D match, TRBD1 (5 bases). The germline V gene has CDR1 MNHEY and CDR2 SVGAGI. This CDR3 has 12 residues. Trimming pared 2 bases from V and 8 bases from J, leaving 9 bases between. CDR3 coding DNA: TGTGCCAGCAGTTACCCGACAGCCGAAGCTTTCTTT. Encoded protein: CASSYPTAEAFF.

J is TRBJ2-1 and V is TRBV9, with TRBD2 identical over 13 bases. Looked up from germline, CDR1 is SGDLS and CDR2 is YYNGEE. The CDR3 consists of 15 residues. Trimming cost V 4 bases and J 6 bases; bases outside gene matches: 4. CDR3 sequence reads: CASSTTSGRVNEQFF. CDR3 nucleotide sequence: TGTGCCAGCAGCACCACTAGCGGGAGGGTCAATGAGCAGTTCTTC.

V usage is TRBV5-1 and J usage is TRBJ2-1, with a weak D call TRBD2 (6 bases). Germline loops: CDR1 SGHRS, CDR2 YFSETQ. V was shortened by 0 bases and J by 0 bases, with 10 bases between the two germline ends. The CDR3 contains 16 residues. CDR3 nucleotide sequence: TGCGCCAGCAGCTTGGGTCCGGGAGACTCCTACAATGAGCAGTTCTTC. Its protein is CASSLGPGDSYNEQFF.

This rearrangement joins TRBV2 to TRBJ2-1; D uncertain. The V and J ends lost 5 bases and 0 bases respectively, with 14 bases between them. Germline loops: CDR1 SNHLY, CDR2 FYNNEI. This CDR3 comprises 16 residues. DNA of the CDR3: TGTGCCAGCAGTTTTACGGCCTTGAGCTCCTACAATGAGCAGTTCTTC. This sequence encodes CASSFTALSSYNEQFF.

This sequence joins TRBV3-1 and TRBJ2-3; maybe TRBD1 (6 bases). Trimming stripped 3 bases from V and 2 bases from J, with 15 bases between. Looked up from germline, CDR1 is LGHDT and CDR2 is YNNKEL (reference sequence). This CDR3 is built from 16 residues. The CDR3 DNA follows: TGTGCCAGCAGCCAGCACGTCAGGGGTTCCACAGATACGCAGTATTTT. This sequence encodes CASSQHVRGSTDTQYF.

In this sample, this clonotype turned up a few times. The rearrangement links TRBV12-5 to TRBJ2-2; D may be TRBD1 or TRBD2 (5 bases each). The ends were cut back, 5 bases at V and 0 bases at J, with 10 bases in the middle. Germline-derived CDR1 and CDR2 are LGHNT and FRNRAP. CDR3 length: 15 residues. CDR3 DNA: TGTGCTAGTGGTCCGTGGGACCCGAACACCGGGGAGCTGTTTTTT. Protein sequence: CASGPWDPNTGELFF.

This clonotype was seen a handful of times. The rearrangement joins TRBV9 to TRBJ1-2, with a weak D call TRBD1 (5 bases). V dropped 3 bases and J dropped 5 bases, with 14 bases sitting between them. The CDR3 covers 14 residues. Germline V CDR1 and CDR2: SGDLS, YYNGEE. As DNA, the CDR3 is TGTGCCAGCAGCGAGACCGGGGCCCCATATGGCTACACCTTC. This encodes CASSETGAPYGYTF.

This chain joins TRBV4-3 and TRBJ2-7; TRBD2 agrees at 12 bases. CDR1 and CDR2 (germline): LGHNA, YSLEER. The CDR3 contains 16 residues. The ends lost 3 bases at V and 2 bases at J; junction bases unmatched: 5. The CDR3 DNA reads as TGCGCCAGCAGCCAGGCCACTAGCGGGGGGACCTACGAGCAGTACTTC. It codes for CASSQATSGGTYEQYF.

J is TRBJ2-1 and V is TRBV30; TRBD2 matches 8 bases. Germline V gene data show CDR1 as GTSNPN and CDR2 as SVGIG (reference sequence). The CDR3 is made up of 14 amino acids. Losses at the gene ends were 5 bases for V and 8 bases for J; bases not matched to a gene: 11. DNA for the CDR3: TGTGCCTGGCTGGCGGGAGGATCGGGGGATGAGCAGTTCTTC. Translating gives CAWLAGGSGDEQFF.